This is a list of T cell receptor beta chains from one sample in a study of T cell responses to AZD1222 COVID-19 vaccine. Clones were read by immunoSEQ multiplex PCR, and TCRdb kept only the in-frame ones, dropping some. This table holds more than 150,000 clones, 91% found once. Specimen: peripheral blood, collected 28 days after the second AZD1222 dose. The receptors were gathered from an adult who received the AZD1222 COVID-19 vaccine. CDR3s include the opening cysteine and the closing phenylalanine or tryptophan. The order of the fields is J gene, V gene, clone size, D gene, CDR3 DNA, CDR3 protein. A D gene is named only where the DNA matches it firmly. Clone size is not always given. Where it is, it says once, few, many or a class for expanded clones.

TRBJ1-4	TRBV14	NA	TRBD1	TGTGCCAGCAGCCAAACAGGGGGCGTCCGTGAAAAACTGTTTTTT	CASSQTGGVREKLFF
TRBJ1-2	TRBV28	NA	NA	TGTGCCAGCAGTTTTGGAGGGAAAGTCAACTATGGCTACACCTTC	CASSFGGKVNYGYTF
TRBJ2-7	TRBV5-4	once	TRBD2	TGTGCCAGCAGCTTGGGAAGCGGGGCCCAGTACGAGCAGTACTTC	CASSLGSGAQYEQYF
TRBJ1-1	TRBV28	NA	NA	TGTGCCAGCAGTTTAGGGAACACTGAAGCTTTCTTT	CASSLGNTEAFF
TRBJ2-1	TRBV10-3	NA	NA	TGTGCCATCAGAGGACCAGATAAGAGGTCCTACAATGAGCAGTTCTTC	CAIRGPDKRSYNEQFF
TRBJ1-2	TRBV28	few	NA	TGTGCCAGCAGGGGGACATTGGGCGGTGGCTACACCTTC	CASRGTLGGGYTF
TRBJ2-7	TRBV4-1	NA	NA	TGCGCCAGCAGCCAAAGGGGGGAGCAGTACTTC	CASSQRGEQYF
TRBJ2-3	TRBV23-1	once	NA	TGCGCCAGCAGTCCGGACACAGATACGCAGTATTTT	CASSPDTDTQYF
TRBJ2-7	TRBV25-1	once	TRBD1	TGTGCCAGCAGTGAAGGACAGGGCCCTTTGTACGAGCAGTACTTC	CASSEGQGPLYEQYF
TRBJ2-7	TRBV19	NA	NA	TGTGCCAGTAGTAGGGACACCTTCACCGAGCAGTACTTC	CASSRDTFTEQYF
TRBJ2-2	TRBV19	NA	TRBD1	TGTGCCAGTAGCTCGGGGACAGGGAACACCGGGGAGCTGTTTTTT	CASSSGTGNTGELFF
TRBJ2-7	TRBV30	NA	NA	TGTGCCTGGAGGAGGCAGAAACGGCAGTACTTC	CAWRRQKRQYF
TRBJ2-2	TRBV5-8	NA	NA	TGTGCCAGCGAACGGACGGTCCTCCCAGGGCTGTTTTTT	CASERTVLPGLFF
TRBJ1-6	TRBV12-3/TRBV12-4	NA	TRBD1	TGTGCCAGCAGTATAAGACAGGGTGAACCCCTCCACTTT	CASSIRQGEPLHF
TRBJ1-6	TRBV28	few	TRBD1	TGTGCCAGCAGTTTAGGAGGCAGGGGGAATTCACCCCTCCACTTT	CASSLGGRGNSPLHF
TRBJ2-7	TRBV4-1	NA	NA	TGCGCCAGCAGCCGAGTTCTGACGAACTCCTACGAGCAGTACTTC	CASSRVLTNSYEQYF
TRBJ1-1	TRBV3-1/TRBV3-2	NA	NA	TGTGCCAGCAGCCAAGAAAACCGCCGGGGCCTGGCGAACACTGAAGCTTTCTTT	CASSQENRRGLANTEAFF
TRBJ2-1	TRBV27	few	NA	TGTGCCAGCAGTTTAAGTTTCATAGGGCACAATGAGCAGTTCTTC	CASSLSFIGHNEQFF
TRBJ1-1	TRBV30	once	NA	TGTGCCTGGAGTGTACGAGTCAGACCAAACACTGAAGCTTTCTTT	CAWSVRVRPNTEAFF
TRBJ2-7	TRBV4-1	NA	TRBD2	TGCGCCAGCAGCCAAGGAGGACTAGCGGCTAACGAGCAGTACTTC	CASSQGGLAANEQYF
TRBJ1-2	TRBV6-5	NA	NA	TGTGCCAGCAGTTACTTGACCGGAGAAGATGGCTACACCTTC	CASSYLTGEDGYTF
TRBJ2-1	TRBV30	NA	NA	TGTGCCTGGAGTGTAGGTAGCGGAGGTCAGGCTGAGCAGTTCTTC	CAWSVGSGGQAEQFF
TRBJ1-1	TRBV18	NA	NA	TGTGCCAGCTCGAGAAGGAACACTGAAGCTTTCTTT	CASSRRNTEAFF
TRBJ2-3	TRBV27	NA	TRBD2	TGTGCCAGCAGCTCGAGGCGGGGGGCGCAACTTTCTACGCAGTATTTT	CASSSRRGAQLSTQYF
TRBJ1-5	TRBV7-8	NA	NA	TGTGCCAGCAGGTCAACGGGAGGGGGTTATAATCAGCCCCAGCATTTT	CASRSTGGGYNQPQHF
TRBJ2-5	TRBV5-5	NA	TRBD1	TGTGCCAGCAGACATACAGGGGACCAAGAGACCCAGTACTTC	CASRHTGDQETQYF
TRBJ1-1	TRBV5-4	NA	NA	TGTGCCAGCAGCTTGCCGGGAACCAGGGTGTCTGAAGCTTTCTTT	CASSLPGTRVSEAFF
TRBJ2-5	TRBV11-2	NA	TRBD1	TGTGCCAGCAGCTCCGGACAGGTTCAGACCCAGTACTTC	CASSSGQVQTQYF
TRBJ1-5	TRBV3-1/TRBV3-2	NA	NA	TGTGCCAGCAGCCTTAGGGATCAGCCCCAGCATTTT	CASSLRDQPQHF
TRBJ2-1	TRBV5-1	NA	NA	TGCGCCAGCAGCTCGCAAGGATCGGGAGTTGGCAATGAGCAGTTCTTC	CASSSQGSGVGNEQFF
TRBJ1-6	TRBV30	NA	NA	TGTGCCTGGACGCCGGGAGTTAAGTCCTATAATTCACCCCTCCACTTT	CAWTPGVKSYNSPLHF
TRBJ1-1	TRBV18	NA	TRBD1	TGTGCCAGCTCACCGTACACCGGGACAGCCTCTATGAACACTGAAGCTTTCTTT	CASSPYTGTASMNTEAFF
TRBJ1-2	TRBV6-6	NA	TRBD1	TGTGCCAGCAGCCGGGACAGGGTCTTCAACTATGGCTACACCTTC	CASSRDRVFNYGYTF
TRBJ1-6	TRBV6-4	NA	TRBD1	TGTGCCAGCAGCGTGACAGGGGGGGATTCACCCCTCCACTTT	CASSVTGGDSPLHF
TRBJ1-3	TRBV11-1	once	TRBD1	TGTGCCAGCAGCCTATTCAGGGGGAACTCTGGAAACACCATATATTTT	CASSLFRGNSGNTIYF
TRBJ1-4	TRBV27	NA	TRBD1	TGTGCCAGCACCCCCCCGCCTGACAGGGGAGTACAAAAACTGTTTTTT	CASTPPPDRGVQKLFF
TRBJ2-2	TRBV4-1	NA	TRBD2	TGCGCCAGCAGCCAACGAGGCGGGAGGATAGAGAACACCGGGGAGCTGTTTTTT	CASSQRGGRIENTGELFF
TRBJ2-7	TRBV15	NA	TRBD2	TGTGCCACCAGCAGAGTACTAGCGGGAGGGGGATACGAGCAGTACTTC	CATSRVLAGGGYEQYF
TRBJ1-1	TRBV6-5	NA	NA	TGTGCCAGCAGTTACGCAGCTACTGAAGCTTTCTTT	CASSYAATEAFF
TRBJ2-7	TRBV5-4	NA	TRBD1	TGTGCCAGCAGCCCTGGGGGACAGGGGTCCTACGAGCAGTACTTC	CASSPGGQGSYEQYF
TRBJ1-1	TRBV2	NA	NA	TGTGCCAGCATGAGTGTGAACACTGAAGCTTTCTTT	CASMSVNTEAFF
TRBJ2-7	TRBV5-5	NA	NA	TGTGCCAGCAGCCTTGCCAGGGGCCCCGATTACGAGCAGTACTTC	CASSLARGPDYEQYF
TRBJ2-2	TRBV7-3	NA	TRBD2	TGTGCCAGCAGCTTAGGACTAGCGGTCACCGGGGAGCTGTTTTTT	CASSLGLAVTGELFF